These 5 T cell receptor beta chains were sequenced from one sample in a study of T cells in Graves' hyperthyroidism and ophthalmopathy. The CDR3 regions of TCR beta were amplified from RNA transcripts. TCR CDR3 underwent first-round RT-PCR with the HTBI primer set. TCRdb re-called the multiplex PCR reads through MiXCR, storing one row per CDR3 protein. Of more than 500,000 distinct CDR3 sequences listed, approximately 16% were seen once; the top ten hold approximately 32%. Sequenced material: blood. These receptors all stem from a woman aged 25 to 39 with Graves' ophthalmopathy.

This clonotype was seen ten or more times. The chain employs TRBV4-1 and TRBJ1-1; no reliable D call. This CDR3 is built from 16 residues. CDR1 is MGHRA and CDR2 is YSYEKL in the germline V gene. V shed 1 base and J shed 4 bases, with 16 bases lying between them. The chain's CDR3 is CASSQVNRAPGTEAFF. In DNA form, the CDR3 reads TGCGCCAGCAGCCAAGTGAATAGGGCCCCGGGCACTGAAGCTTTCTTT.

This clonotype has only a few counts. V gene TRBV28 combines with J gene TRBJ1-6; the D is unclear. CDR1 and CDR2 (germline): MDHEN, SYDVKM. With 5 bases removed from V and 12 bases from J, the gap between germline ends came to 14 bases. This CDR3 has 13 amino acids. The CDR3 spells CASSNPHPGPLHF. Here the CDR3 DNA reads TGTGCCAGCAGTAACCCCCATCCCGGACCCCTCCACTTT.

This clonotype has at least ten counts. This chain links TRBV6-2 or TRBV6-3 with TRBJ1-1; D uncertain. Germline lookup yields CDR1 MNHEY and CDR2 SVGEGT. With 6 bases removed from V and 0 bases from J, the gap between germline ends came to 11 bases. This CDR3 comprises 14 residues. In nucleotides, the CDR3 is TGTGCCAGCAGAAGGTATCTGCTGAACACTGAAGCTTTCTTT. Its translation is CASRRYLLNTEAFF.

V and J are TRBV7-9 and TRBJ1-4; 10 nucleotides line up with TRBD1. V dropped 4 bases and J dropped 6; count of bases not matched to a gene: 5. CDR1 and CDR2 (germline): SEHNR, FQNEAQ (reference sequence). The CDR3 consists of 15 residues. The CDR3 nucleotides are TGTGCCAGCAGCTCGACAGGGGGCACGGATGAAAAACTGTTTTTT. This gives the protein CASSSTGGTDEKLFF.

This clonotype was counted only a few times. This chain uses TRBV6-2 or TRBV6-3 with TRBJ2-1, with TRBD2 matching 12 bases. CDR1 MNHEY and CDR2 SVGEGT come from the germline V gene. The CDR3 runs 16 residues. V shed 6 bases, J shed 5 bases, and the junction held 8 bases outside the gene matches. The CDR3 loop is CASSYLRTSGDNEQFF. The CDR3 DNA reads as TGTGCCAGCAGCTACCTAAGGACTAGCGGGGACAATGAGCAGTTCTTC.